This T cell receptor (beta chain) originates from a study of control samples from healthy donors and cancer patients. TCRdb's copy holds only in-frame clones and misses some; the assay was immunoSEQ multiplex PCR. The sample holds approximately 220,000 clones, roughly 94% seen once. The sample was blood. The sequence was collected from a man between 50 and 59 years old in good health.

CDR3 in DNA: TGTGCCAGCAGCCCTAGCGGTCGAGCTTTCTTT. It translates to CASSPSGRAFF. The chain uses TRBV7-2 and TRBJ1-1; D is undetermined. The CDR3 covers 11 residues. Per germline, CDR1 SGHTA and CDR2 FQGNSA. V lost 5 bases and J lost 10, with 11 bases in between.